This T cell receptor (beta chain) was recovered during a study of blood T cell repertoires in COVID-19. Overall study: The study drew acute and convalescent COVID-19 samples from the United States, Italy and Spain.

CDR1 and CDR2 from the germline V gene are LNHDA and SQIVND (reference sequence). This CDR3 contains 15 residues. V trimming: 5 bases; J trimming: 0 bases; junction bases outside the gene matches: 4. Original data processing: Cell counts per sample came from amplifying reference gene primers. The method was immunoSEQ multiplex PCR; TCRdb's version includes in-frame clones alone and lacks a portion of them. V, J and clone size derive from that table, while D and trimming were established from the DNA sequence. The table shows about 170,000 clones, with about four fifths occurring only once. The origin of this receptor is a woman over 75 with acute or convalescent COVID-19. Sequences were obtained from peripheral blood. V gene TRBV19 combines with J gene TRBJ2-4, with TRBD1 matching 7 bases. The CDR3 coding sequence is TGTGCCAGTAGTGGACAGGTCCTAGCCAAAAACATTCAGTACTTC. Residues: CASSGQVLAKNIQYF.